The sequence of this TCR beta chain was determined in a study of blood T cells in healthy people across ages. Whole-study context: Per every two T cells, about one barcoded beta molecule was captured by template switching.

Combining a sample-barcoded 5' primer with a J-beta primer mix, a second PCR ran for roughly 7 to 12 cycles. In TCRdb, the 5' RACE reads were re-called with MiXCR into one record per CDR3 protein. The sample lists 870,000 or so distinct CDR3 sequences, under 30% occurring once. Ten or more counts support this clonotype. Germline CDR1 and CDR2: DFQATT and SNEGSKA (reference sequence). Trimming stripped 3 bases from V and 0 bases from J, with 14 bases between. CDR3 length: 16 residues. V and J are TRBV20-1 and TRBJ1-4; D ambiguous. This TCR came from a woman older than 75 in good health. Specimen: blood. CDR3 DNA: TGCAGTGCTAGCGTTGTAGGGCTAGCAACTAATGAAAAACTGTTTTTT. Translation: CSASVVGLATNEKLFF.